The rows below give T cell receptor beta chains drawn from one sample of a study of CD8+ T cells in alopecia areata. The repertoire was sequenced with immunoSEQ multiplex PCR; TCRdb's copy has only in-frame clones and lacks some. The sample has roughly 200,000 clones, less than 45% seen once. The source material was CD4+ T cells sorted from blood, sampled around week 37, from a patient treated with tofacitinib. The receptors were gathered from a human donor with alopecia areata. The CDR3 runs from the conserved cysteine through the conserved F or W. Each record gives: CDR3 protein, CDR3 DNA, CDR3 length, D gene, J gene, V gene, clone size. A D gene is named only where the DNA matches it firmly. Size values are once, few and many counts, or a class for expanded clones, and some rows have none.

CAISERGSGANVLTF,TGTGCCATCAGTGAGAGGGGGAGTGGGGCCAACGTCCTGACTTTC,15,.,TRBJ2-6,TRBV10-3,.
CSLMKIGTTMWTGELFF,TGCAGCCTTATGAAGATTGGGACAACTATGTGGACCGGGGAGCTGTTTTTT,17,.,TRBJ2-2,TRBV29-1,.
CASILHNGGDTQYF,TGTGCCAGCATCTTACATAATGGGGGAGATACGCAGTATTTT,14,.,TRBJ2-3,TRBV6-5,.
CASGLAGTNNVLTF,TGTGCTAGTGGTTTGGCCGGGACCAACAACGTCCTGACTTTC,14,.,TRBJ2-6,TRBV12-5,once
CASSPRDRAGETQYF,TGCGCCAGCAGCCCCCGGGACAGGGCCGGGGAGACCCAGTACTTC,15,TRBD1,TRBJ2-5,TRBV4-1,few
CASSPGGGFGYTF,TGTGCCAGCAGCCCAGGAGGGGGGTTCGGCTACACCTTC,13,.,TRBJ1-2,TRBV7-9,.
CASSPPKQDTQYF,TGTGCCAGCAGCCCACCGAAACAAGATACGCAGTATTTT,13,.,TRBJ2-3,TRBV7-8,medium-sized
CASSPTGQGIRGYTF,TGTGCCAGCAGCCCAACCGGACAGGGGATTAGGGGCTACACCTTC,15,TRBD1,TRBJ1-2,TRBV27,.
CASSSRAGANVLTF,TGTGCCAGCAGCAGCAGGGCTGGGGCCAACGTCCTGACTTTC,14,.,TRBJ2-6,TRBV6-6,.
CASSIGGAGETQYF,TGTGCCAGTAGTATTGGAGGGGCAGGAGAGACCCAGTACTTC,14,.,TRBJ2-5,TRBV19,.
CSVRTSLSSYEQYF,TGCAGCGTTAGGACTAGTTTAAGCTCCTACGAGCAGTACTTC,14,TRBD2,TRBJ2-7,TRBV29-1,.